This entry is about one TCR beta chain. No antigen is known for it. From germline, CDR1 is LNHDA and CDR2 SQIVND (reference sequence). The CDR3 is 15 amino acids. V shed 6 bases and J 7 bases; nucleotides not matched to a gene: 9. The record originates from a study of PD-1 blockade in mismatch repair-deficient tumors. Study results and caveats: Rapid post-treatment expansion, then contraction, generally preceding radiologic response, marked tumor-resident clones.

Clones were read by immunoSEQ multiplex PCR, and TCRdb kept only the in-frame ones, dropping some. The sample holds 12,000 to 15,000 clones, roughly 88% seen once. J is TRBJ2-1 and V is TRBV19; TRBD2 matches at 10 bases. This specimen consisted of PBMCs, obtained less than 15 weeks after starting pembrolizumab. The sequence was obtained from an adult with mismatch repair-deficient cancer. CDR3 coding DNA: TGTGCCAGTAGGGACCTAGCGGGAGTAGGGAATGAGCAGTTCTTC. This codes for CASRDLAGVGNEQFF.